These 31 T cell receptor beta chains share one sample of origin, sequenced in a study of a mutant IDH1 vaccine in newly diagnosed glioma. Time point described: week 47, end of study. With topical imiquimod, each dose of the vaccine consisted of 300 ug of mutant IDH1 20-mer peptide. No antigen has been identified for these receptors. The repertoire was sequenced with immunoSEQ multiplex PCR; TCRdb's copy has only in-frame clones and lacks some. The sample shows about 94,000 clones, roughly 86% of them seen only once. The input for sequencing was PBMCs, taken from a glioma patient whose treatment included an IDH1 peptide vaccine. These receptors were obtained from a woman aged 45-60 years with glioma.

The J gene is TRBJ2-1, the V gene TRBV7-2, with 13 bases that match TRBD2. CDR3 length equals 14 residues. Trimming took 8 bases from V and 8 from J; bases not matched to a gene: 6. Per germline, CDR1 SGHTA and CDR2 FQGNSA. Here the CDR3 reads CASHRGLAGDEQFF. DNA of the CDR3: TGTGCCAGCCACCGAGGACTAGCGGGAGATGAGCAGTTCTTC.

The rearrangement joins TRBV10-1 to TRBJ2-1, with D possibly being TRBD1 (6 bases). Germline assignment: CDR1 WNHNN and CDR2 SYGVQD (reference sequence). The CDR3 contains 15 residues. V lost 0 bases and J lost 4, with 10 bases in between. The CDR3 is CASSESGTGYNEQFF. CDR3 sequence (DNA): TGCGCCAGCAGTGAGTCGGGAACAGGGTACAATGAGCAGTTCTTC.

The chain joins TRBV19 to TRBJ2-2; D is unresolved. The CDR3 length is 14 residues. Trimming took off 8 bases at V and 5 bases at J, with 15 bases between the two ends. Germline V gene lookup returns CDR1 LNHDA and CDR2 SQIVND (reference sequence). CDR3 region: CASRLSQVTGELFF. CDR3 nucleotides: TGTGCCAGTCGTTTATCCCAGGTTACCGGGGAGCTGTTTTTT.

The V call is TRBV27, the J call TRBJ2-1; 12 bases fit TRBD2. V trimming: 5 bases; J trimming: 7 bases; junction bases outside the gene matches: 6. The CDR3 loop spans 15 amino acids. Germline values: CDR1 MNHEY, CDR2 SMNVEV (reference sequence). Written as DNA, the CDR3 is TGTGCCAGCAGTGTCCGACTAGCGGGAGCTAATGAGCAGTTCTTC. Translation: CASSVRLAGANEQFF.

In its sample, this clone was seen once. This CDR3 reads CASSPSLRQETQYF. CDR3 nucleotide sequence: TGTGCCAGCAGCCCATCATTACGCCAAGAGACCCAGTACTTC. This chain links TRBV6-5 with TRBJ2-5; D call uncertain. The V end was cut by 6 bases, the J end by 1 base, with 12 bases between. Germline V gene lookup returns CDR1 MNHEY and CDR2 SVGAGI. CDR3 length: 14 residues.

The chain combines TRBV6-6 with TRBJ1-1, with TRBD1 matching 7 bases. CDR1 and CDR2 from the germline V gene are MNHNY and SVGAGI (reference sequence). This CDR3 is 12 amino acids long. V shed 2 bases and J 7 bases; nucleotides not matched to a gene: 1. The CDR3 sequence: CASSYRTGEAFF. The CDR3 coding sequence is TGTGCCAGCAGTTACAGGACAGGTGAAGCTTTCTTT.

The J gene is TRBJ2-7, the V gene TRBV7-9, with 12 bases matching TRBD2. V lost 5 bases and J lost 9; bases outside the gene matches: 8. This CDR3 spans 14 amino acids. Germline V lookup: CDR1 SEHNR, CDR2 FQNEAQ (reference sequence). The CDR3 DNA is TGTGCCAGCAGCAGACTAGCGGGAGAAATTTGGCAGTACTTC. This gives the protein CASSRLAGEIWQYF.

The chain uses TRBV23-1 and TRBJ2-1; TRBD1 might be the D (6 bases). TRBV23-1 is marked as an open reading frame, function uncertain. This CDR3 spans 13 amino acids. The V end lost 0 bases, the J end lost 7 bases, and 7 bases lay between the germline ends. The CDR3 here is CASSQSRGNEQFF. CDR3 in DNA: TGCGCCAGCAGTCAATCAAGGGGGAATGAGCAGTTCTTC.

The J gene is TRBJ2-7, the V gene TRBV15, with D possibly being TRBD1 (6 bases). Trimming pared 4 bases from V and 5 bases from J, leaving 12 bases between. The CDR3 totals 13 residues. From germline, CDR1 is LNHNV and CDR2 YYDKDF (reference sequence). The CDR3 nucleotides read TGTGCCACCAGCACAGGGGTATTCGACGAGCAGTACTTC. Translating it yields CATSTGVFDEQYF.

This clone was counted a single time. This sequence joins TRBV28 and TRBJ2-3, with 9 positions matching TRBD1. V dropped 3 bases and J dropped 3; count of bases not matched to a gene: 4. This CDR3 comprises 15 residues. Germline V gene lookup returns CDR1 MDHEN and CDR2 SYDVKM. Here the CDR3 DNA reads TGTGCCAGCAGTTTCGCTGGGACAGGGACAGATACGCAGTATTTT. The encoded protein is CASSFAGTGTDTQYF.

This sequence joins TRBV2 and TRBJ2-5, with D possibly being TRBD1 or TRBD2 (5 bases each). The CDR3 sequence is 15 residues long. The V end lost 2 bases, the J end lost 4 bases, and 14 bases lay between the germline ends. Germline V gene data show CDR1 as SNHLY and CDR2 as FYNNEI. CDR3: CASSERIGAGETQYF. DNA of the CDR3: TGTGCCAGCAGTGAAAGGATCGGGGCAGGAGAGACCCAGTACTTC.

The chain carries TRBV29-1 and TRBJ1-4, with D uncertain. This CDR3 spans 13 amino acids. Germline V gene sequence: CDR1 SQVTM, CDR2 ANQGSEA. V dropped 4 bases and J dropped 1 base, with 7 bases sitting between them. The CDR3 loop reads CSVGGGTNEKLFF. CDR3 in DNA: TGCAGCGTTGGGGGAGGAACTAATGAAAAACTGTTTTTT.

CDR3 sequence (DNA): TGTGCCAGCATCGGGAGCCGGATGGGTGCCTACGAGCAGTACTTC. This sequence encodes CASIGSRMGAYEQYF. The V gene is TRBV6-5, the J gene TRBJ2-5; possibly TRBD2 for D (6 bases). The J call may be wrong; the DNA end is better matched by TRBJ2-7. The germline gives CDR1 MNHEY, CDR2 SVGAGI. The length of the CDR3 is 15 residues.

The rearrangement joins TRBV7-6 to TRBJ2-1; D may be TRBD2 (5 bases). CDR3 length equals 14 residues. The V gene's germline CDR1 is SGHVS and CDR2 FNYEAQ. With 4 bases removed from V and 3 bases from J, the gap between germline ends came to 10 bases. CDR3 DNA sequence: TGTGCCAGCAGCTCCCGGACTGGCTACAATGAGCAGTTCTTC. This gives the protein CASSSRTGYNEQFF. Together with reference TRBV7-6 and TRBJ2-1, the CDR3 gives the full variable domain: GAGVSQSPRYKVTKRGQDVALRCDPISGHVSLYWYRQALGQGPEFLTYFNYEAQQDKSGLPNDRFSAERPEGSISTLTIQRTEQRDSAMYRCASSSRTGYNEQFFGPGTRLTVL.

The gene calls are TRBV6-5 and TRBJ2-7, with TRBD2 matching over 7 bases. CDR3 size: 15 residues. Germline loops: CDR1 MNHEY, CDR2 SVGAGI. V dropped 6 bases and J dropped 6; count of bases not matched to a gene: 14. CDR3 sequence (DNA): TGTGCCAGCAGCCCCCGCCCCAGCGGGAATATCGAGCAGTACTTC. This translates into CASSPRPSGNIEQYF.

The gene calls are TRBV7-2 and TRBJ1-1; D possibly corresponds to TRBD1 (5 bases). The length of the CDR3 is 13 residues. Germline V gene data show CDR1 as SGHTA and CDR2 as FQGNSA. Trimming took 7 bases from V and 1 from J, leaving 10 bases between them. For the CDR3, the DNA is TGTGCCAGCACACCCAGGGAGAACACTGAAGCTTTCTTT. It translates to CASTPRENTEAFF.

The CDR3 spells CASSLASGTEQYF. The CDR3 nucleotides are TGCGCCAGCAGCTTGGCGTCAGGGACGGAGCAGTACTTC. The rearrangement uses TRBV5-1 and TRBJ2-7; D is tentatively TRBD1 or TRBD2 (5 bases each). Between the trimmed V and J ends, which lost 0 bases and 7 bases, there was a span of 11 bases. The CDR3 consists of 13 residues. CDR1 and CDR2 (germline): SGHRS, YFSETQ.

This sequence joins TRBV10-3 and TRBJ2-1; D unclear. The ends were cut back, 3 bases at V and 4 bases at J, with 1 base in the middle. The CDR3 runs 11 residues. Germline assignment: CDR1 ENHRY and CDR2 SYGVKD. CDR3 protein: CAISEYNEQFF. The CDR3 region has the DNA TGTGCCATCAGTGAATACAATGAGCAGTTCTTC.

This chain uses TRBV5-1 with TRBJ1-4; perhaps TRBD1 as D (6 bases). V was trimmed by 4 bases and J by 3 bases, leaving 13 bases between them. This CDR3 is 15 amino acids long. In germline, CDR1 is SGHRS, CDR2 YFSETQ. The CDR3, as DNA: TGCGCCAGCAGCGTTGAGGGGGTACCTAATGAAAAACTGTTTTTT. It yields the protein CASSVEGVPNEKLFF.

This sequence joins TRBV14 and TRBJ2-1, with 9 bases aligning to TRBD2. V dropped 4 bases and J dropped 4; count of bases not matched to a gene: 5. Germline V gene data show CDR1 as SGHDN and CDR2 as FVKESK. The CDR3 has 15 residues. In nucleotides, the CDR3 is TGTGCCAGCAGCCCGGAAGCGGGGGGTTACAATGAGCAGTTCTTC. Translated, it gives CASSPEAGGYNEQFF. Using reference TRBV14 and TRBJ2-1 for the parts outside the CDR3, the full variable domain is EAGVTQFPSHSVIEKGQTVTLRCDPISGHDNLYWYRRVMGKEIKFLLHFVKESKQDESGMPNNRFLAERTGGTYSTLKVQPAELEDSGVYFCASSPEAGGYNEQFFGPGTRLTVL.

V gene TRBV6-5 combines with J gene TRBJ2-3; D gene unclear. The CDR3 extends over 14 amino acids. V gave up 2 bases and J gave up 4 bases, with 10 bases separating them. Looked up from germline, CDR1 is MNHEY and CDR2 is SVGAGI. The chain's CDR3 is CASSYLREADTQYF. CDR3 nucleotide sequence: TGTGCCAGCAGTTACCTTCGTGAGGCAGATACGCAGTATTTT.

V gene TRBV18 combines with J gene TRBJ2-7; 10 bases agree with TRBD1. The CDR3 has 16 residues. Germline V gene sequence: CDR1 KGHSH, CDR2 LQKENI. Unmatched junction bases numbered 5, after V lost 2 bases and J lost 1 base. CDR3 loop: CASSPGAGQGSYEQYF. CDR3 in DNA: TGTGCCAGCTCACCAGGGGCGGGACAGGGGTCCTACGAGCAGTACTTC. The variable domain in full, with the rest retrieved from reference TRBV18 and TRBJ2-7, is NAGVMQNPRHLVRRRGQEARLRCSPMKGHSHVYWYRQLPEEGLKFMVYLQKENIIDESGMPKERFSAEFPKEGPSILRIQQVVRGDSAAYFCASSPGAGQGSYEQYFGPGTRLTVT.

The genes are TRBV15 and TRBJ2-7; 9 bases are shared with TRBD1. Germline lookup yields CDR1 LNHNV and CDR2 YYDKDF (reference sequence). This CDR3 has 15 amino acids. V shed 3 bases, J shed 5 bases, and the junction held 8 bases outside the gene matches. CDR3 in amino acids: CATSSPRTGDHEQYF. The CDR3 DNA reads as TGTGCCACCAGCAGTCCAAGGACAGGGGACCACGAGCAGTACTTC.

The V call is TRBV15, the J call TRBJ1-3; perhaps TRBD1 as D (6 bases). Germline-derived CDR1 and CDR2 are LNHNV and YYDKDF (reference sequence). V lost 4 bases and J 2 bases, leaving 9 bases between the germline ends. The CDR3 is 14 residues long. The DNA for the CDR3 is TGTGCCACCAGCATGACAGGAGCTGGAAACACCATATATTTT. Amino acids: CATSMTGAGNTIYF.

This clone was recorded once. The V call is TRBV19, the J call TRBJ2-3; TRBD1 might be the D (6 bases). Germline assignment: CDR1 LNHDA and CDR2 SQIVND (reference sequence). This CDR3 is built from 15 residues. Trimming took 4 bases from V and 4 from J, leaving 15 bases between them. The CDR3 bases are TGTGCCAGTAGTACCACCGCACACAGGGCAGATACGCAGTATTTT. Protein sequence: CASSTTAHRADTQYF.

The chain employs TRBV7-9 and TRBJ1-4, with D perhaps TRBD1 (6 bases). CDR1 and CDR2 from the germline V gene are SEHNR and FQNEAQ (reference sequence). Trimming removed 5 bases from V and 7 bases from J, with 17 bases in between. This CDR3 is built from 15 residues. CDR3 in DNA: TGTGCCAGCAGCCCCGGGGGGGGCGAGAGTGAAAAACTGTTTTTT. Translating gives CASSPGGGESEKLFF.

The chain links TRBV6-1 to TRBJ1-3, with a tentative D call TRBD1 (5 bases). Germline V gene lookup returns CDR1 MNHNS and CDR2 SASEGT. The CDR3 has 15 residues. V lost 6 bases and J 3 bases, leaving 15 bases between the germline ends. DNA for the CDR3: TGTGCCAGCAGGACCCCGGGACTAGGTGGAAACACCATATATTTT. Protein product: CASRTPGLGGNTIYF.

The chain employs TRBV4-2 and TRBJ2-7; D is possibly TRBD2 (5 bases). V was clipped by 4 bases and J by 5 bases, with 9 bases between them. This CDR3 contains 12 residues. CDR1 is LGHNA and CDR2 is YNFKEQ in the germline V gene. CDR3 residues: CASSLRGDEQYF. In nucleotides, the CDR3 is TGTGCCAGCAGCCTCCGGGGAGACGAGCAGTACTTC.

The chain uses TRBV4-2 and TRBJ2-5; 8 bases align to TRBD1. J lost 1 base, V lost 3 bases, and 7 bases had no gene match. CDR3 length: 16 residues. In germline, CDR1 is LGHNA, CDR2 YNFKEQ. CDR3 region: CASSHYKGQGQETQYF. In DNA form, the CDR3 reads TGTGCCAGCAGCCACTACAAAGGACAGGGCCAAGAGACCCAGTACTTC.

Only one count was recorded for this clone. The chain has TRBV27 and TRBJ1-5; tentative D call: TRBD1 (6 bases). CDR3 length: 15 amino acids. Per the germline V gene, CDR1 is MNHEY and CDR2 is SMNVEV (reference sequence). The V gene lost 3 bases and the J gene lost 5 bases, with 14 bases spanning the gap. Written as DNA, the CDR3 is TGTGCCAGCAGTTTCGACAGGACGGTGCATCAGCCCCAGCATTTT. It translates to CASSFDRTVHQPQHF.

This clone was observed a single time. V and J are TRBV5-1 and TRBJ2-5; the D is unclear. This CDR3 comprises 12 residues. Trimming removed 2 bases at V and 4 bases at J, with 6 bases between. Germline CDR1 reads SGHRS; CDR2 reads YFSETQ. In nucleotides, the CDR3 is TGCGCCAGCAGCTTCCCTCCAGAGACCCAGTACTTC. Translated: CASSFPPETQYF. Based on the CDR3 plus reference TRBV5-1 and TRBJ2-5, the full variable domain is KAGVTQTPRYLIKTRGQQVTLSCSPISGHRSVSWYQQTPGQGLQFLFEYFSETQRNKGNFPGRFSGRQFSNSRSEMNVSTLELGDSALYLCASSFPPETQYFGPGTRLLVL.